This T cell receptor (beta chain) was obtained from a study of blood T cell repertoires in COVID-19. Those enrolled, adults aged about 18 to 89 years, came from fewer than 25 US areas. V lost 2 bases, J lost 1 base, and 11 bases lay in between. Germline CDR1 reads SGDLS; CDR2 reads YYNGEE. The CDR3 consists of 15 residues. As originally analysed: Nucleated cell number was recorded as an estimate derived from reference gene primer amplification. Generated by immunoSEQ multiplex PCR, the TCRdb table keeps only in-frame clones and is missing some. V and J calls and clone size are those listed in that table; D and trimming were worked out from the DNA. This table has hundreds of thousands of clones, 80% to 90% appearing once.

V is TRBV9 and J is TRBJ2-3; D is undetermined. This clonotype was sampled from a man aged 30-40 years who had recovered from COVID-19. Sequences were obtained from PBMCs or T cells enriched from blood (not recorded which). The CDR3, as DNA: TGTGCCAGCAGCGTGGAGACCAGTGGCACAGATACGCAGTATTTT. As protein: CASSVETSGTDTQYF.